Listed below are T cell receptor beta chains from one sample, sequenced in a study of cytomegalovirus exposure and HLA in healthy donors. The assay was immunoSEQ multiplex PCR, and TCRdb's table has in-frame clones only and misses some. The sample has approximately 200,000 clones; less than 85% are singletons. The specimen sequenced was PBMCs. These receptors all stem from a man aged 30-40 years in good health and CMV-seropositive. Both conserved end residues are part of each CDR3.

V: TRBV19
J: TRBJ2-3
CDR3: CASSIDGRTDTQYF

V: TRBV12-5
J: TRBJ2-5
CDR3: CASGSGTGGSQETQYF

V: TRBV30
J: TRBJ1-6
CDR3: CGTEASRGSPLHF

V: TRBV27
J: TRBJ2-5
CDR3: CASSLSFLGQGGVFQETQYF

V: TRBV7-2
J: TRBJ2-5
CDR3: CASRRGWEETQYF

V: TRBV30
J: TRBJ2-1
CDR3: CAWRPRTGLTFWQFF

V: TRBV11-3
J: TRBJ1-5
CDR3: CASSLGGGCNQPQHF

V: TRBV30
J: TRBJ2-7
CDR3: CAWSRGSSYEQYF

V: TRBV29-1
J: TRBJ2-7
CDR3: CSVALLGRQGYEQYF

V: TRBV7-3
J: TRBJ2-1
CDR3: CASSSLAGGRDEQFF

V: TRBV30
J: TRBJ2-5
CDR3: CAWSVETGLETQYF